The entry below describes one T cell receptor beta chain. Its antigen has not been determined. No base quality information exists; no much larger clone differs at one position. Systemically healthy Caucasian individuals from Russia, some 38 in total and aged roughly 6 to 90 years, were included as donors. Each donor gave 8 to 10 milliliters of peripheral blood, collected into EDTA-treated Vacutainer tubes. Ficoll-Paque density-gradient centrifugation was used to isolate PBMCs, with at least 7 million obtained per sample. Trizol reagent was used to extract total RNA from PBMCs, with at least 6 micrograms per sample. The percentages of naive CD45RAhigh/CD27high T cells were determined by flow cytometry on a PBMC aliquot from every donor. Library method: 5' RACE. The run used an Illumina HiSeq 2500. A second PCR of roughly 6 to 11 cycles was run with a J-beta primer mix and a sample-barcoded 5' primer. Each TCR beta cDNA molecule received a unique molecular identifier from a template-switch 5' adaptor carrying 12 random nucleotides. Each sample yielded at least 2.5 million CDR3-containing paired-end reads. First-strand cDNA synthesis was performed from all RNA using the Mint cDNA synthesis kit, with priming by a TRBC-specific oligonucleotide. Following uracil-DNA glycosylase treatment, a first 18-cycle PCR with universal primers M1SS and BC2_uni_R was performed on all cDNA. Per the source publication's procedure: Each sample was normalized by randomly selecting 1 million high-quality reads, each carrying a distinct molecular identifier. Instead of being binned into consensus sequences, reads with shared molecular identifiers were discarded. MiTCR, run with a Q25 quality threshold and the strictest error-elimination algorithm, handled CDR3 identification, clonotype clustering and error correction. A nonparametric unseen species model with Euler transformation was used to estimate lower-bound total TCR beta diversity. TCRdb took the public reads, trimmed them with fastp at Q25, ran MiXCR for clone calling and kept in-frame beta chains. Every entry covers one CDR3 protein and lists the most common genes and DNA from its rows. The V and J calls and clone size are TCRdb's, not the authors'. For this sample there are approximately 690,000 distinct CDR3 sequences; 58% appear just once. The leading ten clones occupy around 37% of the sample.

These data belong to a study of blood T cells in healthy people across ages (dated by TCRdb to 2014 to 2015). Looking at the study overall: Template switching captured roughly one uniquely barcoded TCR beta cDNA molecule per two T cells in model experiments. Donors of different ages were randomly distributed across sequencing lanes to avoid experimental bias. The study analyzed two additional independent replicas of 1 million unique cDNA reads from the same blood draw for two donors, one aged 18 to 30 and one aged 80 or older. The donors were split into four age groups: young (average 16 years), middle-aged (more than 35), aged (62) and long-lived (approximately 80). The study measured age-related changes in TCR beta repertoire diversity using deep sequencing normalized with unique cDNA molecular identifiers.

The CDR3 starts with the cysteine, ends with the phenylalanine, and has 15 residues. Only the CDR3 portion is preserved as DNA: 45 bases, with reading frame beginning at the first base. V and J are trimmed by 5 bases and 12 bases, and the gene matches miss 13 bases of the junction. CDR1 and CDR2 are read off the germline V gene (reference sequence) as MNHNY and SVGAGI. General study outcomes and caveats: As age increased, observed TCR beta diversity per million T cells dropped in a roughly linear way, and a significant reduction was already evident by age roughly 40. Compared with the aged group, the long-lived group had more naive CD4+ T cells, fewer expanded clones and increased TCR diversity, suggesting age selection. Conclusive comparison of naive and antigen-experienced compartments was prevented by the profiling of bulk unsorted PBMCs. Because donor CMV infection status was unknown, age-related changes in expanded clonotypes were potentially confounded. A strong correlation was found between observed TCR beta diversity and the percentage of naive T cells measured by flow cytometry. Estimates of total diversity from one million sequenced T cells were regarded as lower bounds and underestimates.

The sample was blood. The chain is assembled from TRBV6-6 and TRBJ2-3, with 11 bases in between that match TRBD2. The sequence came from a man in his fifties or sixties in good health. The nucleotide sequence is given as TGTGCCAGCAGTCCCGCTGGGGCTAGCGGGGGGATACAGTATTTT. Translated, it gives CASSPAGASGGIQYF.